This T cell receptor beta chain was identified in a study of shared clonotypes between healthy human individuals. Study in general: The plates for each donor numbered three CD4 naive, three CD4 memory, two CD8 naive and one CD8 memory. Study results and limitations: Among the subsets, naive ones generally showed larger estimated richness than memory ones. The generation probabilities recorded for non-shared clonotypes fell below those of clonotypes shared by all four donors.

In this sample, this clone turned up once. Its antigen remains unknown. The naive CD8 fraction comprised CD45RO-negative cells positively selected for CCR7 and excluded terminally differentiated effector memory CD45RA+ cells. Generated by immunoSEQ multiplex PCR, the TCRdb table keeps only in-frame clones and is missing some. Among about 2 million clones, about 95% were seen once, and the ten largest hold approximately 1.2%. J lost 0 bases, V lost 8 bases, and 24 bases had no gene match. This CDR3 contains 20 residues. Germline V lookup: CDR1 SQVTM, CDR2 ANQGSEA. This receptor was taken from a man between 18 and 35 years old in good health. This rearrangement joins TRBV29-1 to TRBJ2-1; 8 bases are shared with TRBD2. Sequenced: naive CD8+ T cells sorted from blood. CDR3 sequence: CSSVGWAERREGSSYNEQFF. The DNA for the CDR3 is TGCAGCTCGGTGGGGTGGGCCGAACGACGGGAGGGGAGCTCCTACAATGAGCAGTTCTTC.